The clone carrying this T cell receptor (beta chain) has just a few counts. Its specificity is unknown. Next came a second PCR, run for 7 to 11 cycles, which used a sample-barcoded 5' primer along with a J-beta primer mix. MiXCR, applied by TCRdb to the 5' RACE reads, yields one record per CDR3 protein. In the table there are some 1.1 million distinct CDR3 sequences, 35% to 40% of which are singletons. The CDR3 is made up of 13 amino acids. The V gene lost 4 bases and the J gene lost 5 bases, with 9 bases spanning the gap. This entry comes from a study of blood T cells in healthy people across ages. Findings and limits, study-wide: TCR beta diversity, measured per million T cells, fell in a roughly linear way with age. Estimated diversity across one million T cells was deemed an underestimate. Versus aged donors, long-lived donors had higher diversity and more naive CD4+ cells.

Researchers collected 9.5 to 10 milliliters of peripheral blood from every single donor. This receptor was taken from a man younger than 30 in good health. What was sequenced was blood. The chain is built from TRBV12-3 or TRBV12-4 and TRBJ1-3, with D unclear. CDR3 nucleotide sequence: TGTGCCAGCAGTTCGGGCCTTCGAAACACCATATATTTT. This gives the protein CASSSGLRNTIYF.